A selection of T cell receptor beta chains follows, all from one sample in a study of OX40 agonist ivuxolimab in advanced cancers. Using immunoSEQ multiplex PCR, the repertoire was profiled, and TCRdb retains in-frame clones only, with some absent. There are 120,000 or so clones in the sample; roughly 89% occur only once, and 0.27% lies in the top ten. This material consisted of CD4+ or CD8+ T cells sorted from blood, taken in a trial of the OX40 agonist ivuxolimab. These TCRs come from an adult with an advanced solid tumor such as melanoma, head and neck, liver or kidney cancer. CDR3s include the opening cysteine and the closing phenylalanine or tryptophan. Each record gives: V gene, J gene, clone size, CDR3 protein. Where a row states a size, it is once, few, many or the class of an expanded clone; other rows omit it.

>TRBV5-5|TRBJ2-7|NA
CASSLLGYEQYF
>TRBV5-6|TRBJ1-2|few
CASSLGSVDSYTF
>TRBV19|TRBJ1-5|NA
CASSIYLLRDSNQPQHF
>TRBV30|TRBJ1-2|NA
CAWTPRDRNNYGYTF
>TRBV11-2|TRBJ2-1|few
CASSFQTGVSDEQFF
>TRBV7-3|TRBJ2-2|NA
CASPTRGAGGFSTGELFF
>TRBV19|TRBJ1-1|NA
CASSVAPGTRNTEAFF
>TRBV23-1|TRBJ1-1|NA
CASNQTGAVRRTEAFF
>TRBV7-9|TRBJ1-6|NA
CASSLGGAGSPLHF
>TRBV6-1|TRBJ1-1|NA
CASSRSGTEAFF
>TRBV5-4|TRBJ1-6|NA
CASSRTGGFYNSPLHF
>TRBV7-9|TRBJ2-1|once
CASSLDAGINEQFF